A single sample gave rise to the 27 T cell receptor beta chains below, sequenced in a study of Ad26.COV2.S vaccination and SARS-CoV-2 variants. Treatment noted: 19 received Ad26.COV2.S at low or high dose, single or two shots; several received placebo; per-sample allocation not given. All samples were drawn on day 63, counting from the first vaccine or placebo injection. Sequencing used immunoSEQ multiplex PCR; TCRdb keeps in-frame clones, though not all of them. The data contain roughly 400,000 clones, over 80% of them singletons. Source: peripheral blood, taken in a trial of Ad26.COV2.S vaccine versus placebo. All receptors derive from a person aged 18 to 59 who received the Ad26.COV2.S COVID-19 vaccine or a placebo.

The gene calls are TRBV11-3 and TRBJ2-1; 9 bases are shared with TRBD1. This CDR3 is built from 15 residues. Germline-derived CDR1 and CDR2 are SGHNT and YENEEA. V shed 5 bases, J shed 7 bases, and the junction held 9 bases outside the gene matches. The CDR3 bases are TGTGCCAGCAGCCACAGGGGGCGTTTGGGGAATGAGCAGTTCTTC. It is translated as CASSHRGRLGNEQFF.

The J gene is TRBJ2-2, the V gene TRBV5-1, with 10 bases aligning to TRBD2. Germline V lookup: CDR1 SGHRS, CDR2 YFSETQ. V dropped 2 bases and J dropped 0; count of bases not matched to a gene: 7. The CDR3 extends over 18 amino acids. CDR3 protein: CASSLSSGGLANTGELFF. The CDR3 DNA sequence: TGCGCCAGCAGCTTATCTAGCGGGGGTCTCGCGAACACCGGGGAGCTGTTTTTT.

J is TRBJ2-1 and V is TRBV9, with TRBD2 matching 9 bases. Trimming cost V 3 bases and J 3 bases; bases outside gene matches: 13. CDR1 SGDLS and CDR2 YYNGEE come from the germline V gene. The CDR3 sequence is 18 residues long. Here the CDR3 DNA reads TGTGCCAGCAGCGCCTCCCCGGGTGAGCGGGGGGACTACAATGAGCAGTTCTTC. As protein: CASSASPGERGDYNEQFF.

This rearrangement joins TRBV19 to TRBJ1-5; TRBD1 is a possible D gene (5 bases). Germline assignment: CDR1 LNHDA and CDR2 SQIVND (reference sequence). Trimming stripped 2 bases from V and 4 bases from J, with 12 bases between. This CDR3 contains 15 residues. The chain's CDR3 is CASSIRDGINQPQHF. The CDR3 DNA is TGTGCCAGTAGTATACGGGACGGTATTAATCAGCCCCAGCATTTT.

The chain links TRBV29-1 to TRBJ2-5; 8 bases align to TRBD1. The CDR3 length is 12 residues. Germline values: CDR1 SQVTM, CDR2 ANQGSEA. J was trimmed by 1 base and V by 7 bases; bases with no gene match: 2. The CDR3 protein is CSGTGGQETQYF. The CDR3 DNA sequence: TGCAGCGGTACAGGGGGCCAAGAGACCCAGTACTTC. The full variable domain, rest sourced from reference TRBV29-1 and TRBJ2-5, is SAVISQKPSRDICQRGTSLTIQCQVDSQVTMMFWYRQQPGQSLTLIATANQGSEATYESGFVIDKFPISRPNLTFSTLTVSNMSPEDSSIYLCSGTGGQETQYFGPGTRLLVL.

The rearrangement joins TRBV18 to TRBJ2-1; D is perhaps TRBD2 (6 bases). The CDR3 length is 15 residues. V lost 10 bases and J 9 bases, leaving 25 bases between the germline ends. From germline, CDR1 is KGHSH and CDR2 LQKENI. The CDR3 here is CATTRLSGGSGEQFF. CDR3 bases: TGTGCCACTACCCGGTTGAGTGGAGGGTCGGGTGAGCAGTTCTTC.

DNA of the CDR3: TGTGCCAGCAGTTTATTGGGGGCCAATGAGCAGTTCTTC. Its protein product is CASSLLGANEQFF. The chain carries TRBV28 and TRBJ2-1; D possibly corresponds to TRBD1 (6 bases). There are 13 residues in the CDR3. Trimming left V 1 base short and J 6 bases short, with 7 bases between. Germline CDR1 reads MDHEN; CDR2 reads SYDVKM. The complete variable domain, with remaining parts taken from reference TRBV28 and TRBJ2-1, reads DVKVTQSSRYLVKRTGEKVFLECVQDMDHENMFWYRQDPGLGLRLIYFSYDVKMKEKGDIPEGYSVSREKKERFSLILESASTNQTSMYLCASSLLGANEQFFGPGTRLTVL.

This clone was observed a single time. This CDR3 reads CAISAGGITEAFF. DNA of the CDR3: TGTGCCATCAGTGCAGGCGGGATCACTGAAGCTTTCTTT. The J gene is TRBJ1-1, the V gene TRBV10-3; D gene ambiguous. CDR3 length: 13 amino acids. V lost 4 bases and J 4 bases, leaving 10 bases between the germline ends. Germline V CDR1 and CDR2: ENHRY, SYGVKD.

The chain combines TRBV7-6 with TRBJ2-1; D gene unclear. The ends were cut back, 3 bases at V and 2 bases at J, with 8 bases in the middle. The CDR3 is 14 amino acids. Looked up from germline, CDR1 is SGHVS and CDR2 is FNYEAQ. The CDR3 DNA reads as TGTGCCAGCAGCTTCGGGCGCCCCTACAATGAGCAGTTCTTC. As protein: CASSFGRPYNEQFF.

The chain carries TRBV7-9 and TRBJ2-3; 10 positions agree with TRBD2. Losses at the gene ends were 4 bases for V and 0 bases for J; bases not matched to a gene: 4. Germline-derived CDR1 and CDR2 are SEHNR and FQNEAQ (reference sequence). CDR3 length: 16 amino acids. CDR3 protein: CASSYGLADSTDTQYF. As DNA, the CDR3 is TGTGCCAGCAGCTACGGACTAGCGGATAGCACAGATACGCAGTATTTT.

The V and J genes are TRBV7-9 and TRBJ1-3, with D unresolved. Germline loops: CDR1 SEHNR, CDR2 FQNEAQ (reference sequence). CDR3 length equals 14 residues. V was shortened by 2 bases and J by 7 bases, with 12 bases between the two germline ends. This CDR3 reads CASSLLVIGNTIYF. As DNA, the CDR3 is TGTGCCAGCAGCTTATTAGTTATTGGGAACACCATATATTTT.

The V gene is TRBV5-1, the J gene TRBJ1-4; D unresolved. Germline-derived CDR1 and CDR2 are SGHRS and YFSETQ. The length of the CDR3 is 13 residues. V was trimmed by 1 base and J by 7 bases, leaving 8 bases between them. This chain's CDR3 is CASSLMTPEKLFF. The CDR3 coding sequence is TGCGCCAGCAGCTTGATGACCCCTGAAAAACTGTTTTTT.

V is TRBV9 and J is TRBJ2-7; D not certain. The germline V gene has CDR1 SGDLS and CDR2 YYNGEE. The CDR3 is made up of 13 amino acids. Trimming left V 4 bases short and J 4 bases short, with 12 bases between. For the CDR3, the DNA is TGTGCCAGCAGCCCTGGTCTTAGTTACGAGCAGTACTTC. Amino acid sequence: CASSPGLSYEQYF.

This clone has only a few counts. The chain recombines TRBV9 with TRBJ2-7, with unresolved D. The CDR3 consists of 11 residues. Germline V gene lookup returns CDR1 SGDLS and CDR2 YYNGEE. The V end was cut by 4 bases, the J end by 6 bases, with 8 bases between. CDR3 sequence (DNA): TGTGCCAGCAGCTCTAGTGGCGAGCAGTACTTC. It specifies CASSSSGEQYF.

The chain combines TRBV6-2 or TRBV6-3 with TRBJ1-2, with D possibly TRBD1 on 5 matching bases. V lost 2 bases and J 4 bases, leaving 14 bases between the germline ends. The CDR3 is 15 residues long. CDR1 and CDR2 from the germline V gene are MNHEY and SVGEGT. CDR3 nucleotides: TGTGCCAGCAGTTACGAGGGGCTACCGTTCTATGGCTACACCTTC. Protein sequence: CASSYEGLPFYGYTF.

The rearrangement links TRBV10-2 to TRBJ2-7; possibly TRBD1 or TRBD2 for D (5 bases each). Per the germline V gene, CDR1 is WSHSY and CDR2 is SAAADI. The CDR3 loop spans 15 amino acids. V gave up 7 bases and J gave up 1 base, with 17 bases separating them. For the CDR3, the DNA is TGCGCCAGCAAACCTCCGGGGCCCTATTCCTACGAGCAGTACTTC. Its translation: CASKPPGPYSYEQYF.

CDR3 sequence reads: CASSESQVYGYTF. The CDR3 DNA reads TGCGCCAGCAGTGAGTCCCAGGTCTATGGCTACACCTTC. The genes are TRBV10-1 and TRBJ1-2; no clear D gene. The ends were cut back, 0 bases at V and 4 bases at J, with 6 bases in the middle. Germline V lookup: CDR1 WNHNN, CDR2 SYGVQD (reference sequence). This CDR3 contains 13 residues.

V is TRBV9 and J is TRBJ2-3; D perhaps matches TRBD1 (6 bases). CDR3 length: 16 amino acids. Per germline, CDR1 SGDLS and CDR2 YYNGEE. Trimming stripped 2 bases from V and 2 bases from J, with 15 bases between. CDR3 region: CASSVFRGVTTDTQYF. The CDR3 DNA sequence: TGTGCCAGCAGCGTCTTCAGGGGCGTCACCACAGATACGCAGTATTTT.

This clone was counted a single time. The V and J genes are TRBV19 and TRBJ2-4, with 10 bases fitting TRBD1. The CDR3 runs 18 residues. Germline trimming cut 5 bases from V and 8 bases from J; bases unmatched to any gene: 18. CDR1 is LNHDA and CDR2 is SQIVND in the germline V gene (reference sequence). The CDR3 DNA reads TGTGCCAGTAGTGGGCTCGGGACAGGGGCCGAGAGGGGTGACATTCAGTACTTC. Encoded protein: CASSGLGTGAERGDIQYF. Based on the CDR3 plus reference TRBV19 and TRBJ2-4, the full variable domain is DGGITQSPKYLFRKEGQNVTLSCEQNLNHDAMYWYRQDPGQGLRLIYYSQIVNDFQKGDIAEGYSVSREKKESFPLTVTSAQKNPTAFYLCASSGLGTGAERGDIQYFGAGTRLSVL.

For the CDR3, the DNA is TGTGCCAGCGCTAGCAGACGAACCGTGAAAGAGACCCAGTACTTC. Its protein product is CASASRRTVKETQYF. This rearrangement joins TRBV7-8 to TRBJ2-5, with D maybe TRBD2 (5 bases). The germline CDR1 and CDR2 sequences are SGHVS and FQNEAQ. V gave up 8 bases and J gave up 3 bases, with 19 bases separating them. This CDR3 spans 15 amino acids.

Only a few counts were recorded for this clone. This sequence joins TRBV7-8 and TRBJ2-7; TRBD1 aligns across 11 bases. The junction had 17 bases not matched to a gene; V was cut back by 5 bases and J by 5 bases. CDR3 size: 18 residues. Germline values: CDR1 SGHVS, CDR2 FQNEAQ. The CDR3: CASSPALPGQGVGNEQYF. DNA of the CDR3: TGTGCCAGCAGCCCAGCGCTCCCGGGACAGGGGGTGGGGAACGAGCAGTACTTC.

The rearrangement links TRBV27 to TRBJ1-5; 7 bases are a match to TRBD1. The CDR3 is 16 residues long. Germline CDR1 MNHEY, CDR2 SMNVEV (reference sequence). Unmatched junction bases numbered 13, after V lost 6 bases and J lost 5 bases. In DNA form, the CDR3 reads TGTGCCAGCAGCCGATACTACCGGGACAGACATCAGCCCCAGCATTTT. Its translation is CASSRYYRDRHQPQHF.

The chain has TRBV7-2 and TRBJ1-1; possibly TRBD1 for D (5 bases). V was trimmed by 1 base and J by 11 bases, leaving 14 bases between them. The germline V gene encodes CDR1 SGHTA and CDR2 FQGNSA. CDR3 length: 13 amino acids. CDR3 amino acids: CASSLGTFLEAFF. Here the CDR3 DNA reads TGTGCCAGCAGCTTAGGGACATTTTTGGAGGCTTTCTTT.

The CDR3 region is CASRRTGFSYNEQFF. The CDR3 region has the DNA TGTGCCAGCAGACGGACAGGGTTTTCCTACAATGAGCAGTTCTTC. V is TRBV6-5 and J is TRBJ2-1; 8 bases are shared with TRBD1. V dropped 6 bases and J dropped 1; count of bases not matched to a gene: 5. Germline loops: CDR1 MNHEY, CDR2 SVGAGI. The CDR3 has 15 amino acids.

The chain combines TRBV7-2 with TRBJ2-3; D not resolved. The V gene lost 3 bases and the J gene lost 5 bases, with 9 bases spanning the gap. This CDR3 contains 13 residues. The V gene's germline CDR1 is SGHTA and CDR2 FQGNSA. The CDR3 loop reads CASSLGYRDTQYF. CDR3 coding DNA: TGTGCCAGCAGCTTGGGGTACCGAGATACGCAGTATTTT. Full variable domain (outside the CDR3, taken from reference TRBV7-2 and TRBJ2-3): GAGVSQSPSNKVTEKGKDVELRCDPISGHTALYWYRQSLGQGLEFLIYFQGNSAPDKSGLPSDRFSAERTGGSVSTLTIQRTQQEDSAVYLCASSLGYRDTQYFGPGTRLTVL.

The chain has TRBV20-1 and TRBJ2-5; 8 bases fit TRBD1. Germline V gives CDR1 DFQATT, CDR2 SNEGSKA (reference sequence). The trim removed 3 bases at V and 4 bases at J, leaving 10 bases unmatched. This CDR3 contains 15 residues. The CDR3 is CSASADQGAGETQYF. The CDR3 bases are TGCAGTGCTAGTGCGGATCAGGGGGCTGGAGAGACCCAGTACTTC.

This rearrangement joins TRBV28 to TRBJ2-7; TRBD1 is a possible D gene (5 bases). The V end lost 2 bases, the J end lost 5 bases, and 16 bases lay between the germline ends. This CDR3 comprises 15 residues. CDR1 MDHEN and CDR2 SYDVKM come from the germline V gene. The CDR3 loop reads CASSLPRVLGNEQYF. DNA for the CDR3: TGTGCCAGCAGTTTACCCAGGGTATTGGGCAACGAGCAGTACTTC.